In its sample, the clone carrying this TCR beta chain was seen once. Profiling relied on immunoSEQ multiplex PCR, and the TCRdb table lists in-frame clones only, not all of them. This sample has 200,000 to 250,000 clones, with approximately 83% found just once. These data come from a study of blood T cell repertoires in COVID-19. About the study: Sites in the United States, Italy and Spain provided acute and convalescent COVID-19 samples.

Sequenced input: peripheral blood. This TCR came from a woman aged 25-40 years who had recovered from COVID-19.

CDR3 loop: CASSARLGAQFYLHF. CDR3 DNA sequence: TGTGCCAGCAGCGCCCGTTTGGGGGCGCAGTTTTACCTCCACTTT. This chain connects TRBV11-2 to TRBJ1-6, with D perhaps TRBD1 (6 bases). The V gene lost 5 bases and the J gene lost 15 bases, with 23 bases spanning the gap. Germline V gene lookup returns CDR1 SGHAT and CDR2 FQNNGV. The CDR3 extends over 15 amino acids.